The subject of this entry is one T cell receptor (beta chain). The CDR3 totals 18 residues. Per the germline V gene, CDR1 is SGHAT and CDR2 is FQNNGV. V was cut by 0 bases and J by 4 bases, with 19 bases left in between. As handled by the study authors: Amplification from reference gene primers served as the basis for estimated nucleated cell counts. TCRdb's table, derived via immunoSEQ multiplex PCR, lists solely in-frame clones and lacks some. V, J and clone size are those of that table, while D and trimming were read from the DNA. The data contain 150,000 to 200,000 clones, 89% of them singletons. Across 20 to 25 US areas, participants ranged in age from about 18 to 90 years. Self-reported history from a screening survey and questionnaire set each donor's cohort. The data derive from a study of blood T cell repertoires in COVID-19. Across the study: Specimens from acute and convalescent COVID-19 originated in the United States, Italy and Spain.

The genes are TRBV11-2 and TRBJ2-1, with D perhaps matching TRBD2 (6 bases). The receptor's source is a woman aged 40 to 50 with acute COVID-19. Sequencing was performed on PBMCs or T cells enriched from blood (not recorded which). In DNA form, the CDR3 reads TGTGCCAGCAGCTTAGATAGTGGGAGGAACAGTCTATACAATGAGCAGTTCTTC. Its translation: CASSLDSGRNSLYNEQFF.